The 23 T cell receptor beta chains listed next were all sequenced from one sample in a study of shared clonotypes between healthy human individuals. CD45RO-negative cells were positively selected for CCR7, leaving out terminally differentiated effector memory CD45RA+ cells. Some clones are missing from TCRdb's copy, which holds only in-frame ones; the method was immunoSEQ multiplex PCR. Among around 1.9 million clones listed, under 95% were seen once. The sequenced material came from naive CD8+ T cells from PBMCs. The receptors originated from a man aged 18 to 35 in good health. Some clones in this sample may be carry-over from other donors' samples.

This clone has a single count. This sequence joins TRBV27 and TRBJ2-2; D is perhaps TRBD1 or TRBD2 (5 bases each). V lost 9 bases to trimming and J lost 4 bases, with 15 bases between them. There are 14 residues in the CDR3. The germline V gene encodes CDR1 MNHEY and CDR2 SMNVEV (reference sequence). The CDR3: CASNPSGRTGELFF. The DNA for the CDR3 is TGTGCCAGTAACCCATCGGGGCGCACCGGGGAGCTGTTTTTT.

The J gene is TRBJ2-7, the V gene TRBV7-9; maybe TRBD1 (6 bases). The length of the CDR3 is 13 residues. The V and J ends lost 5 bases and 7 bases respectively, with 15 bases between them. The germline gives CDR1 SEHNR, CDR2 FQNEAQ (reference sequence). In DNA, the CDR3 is TGTGCCAGCAGCCAGACAGGTCCCAGGGAGCAGTACTTC. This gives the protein CASSQTGPREQYF.

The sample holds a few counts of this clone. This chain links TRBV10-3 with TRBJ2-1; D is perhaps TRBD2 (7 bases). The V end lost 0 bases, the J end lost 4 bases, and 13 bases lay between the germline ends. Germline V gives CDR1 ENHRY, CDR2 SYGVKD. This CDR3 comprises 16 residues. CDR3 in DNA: TGTGCCATCAGTGAGTCAATGGCGGGGGCATACAATGAGCAGTTCTTC. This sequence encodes CAISESMAGAYNEQFF.

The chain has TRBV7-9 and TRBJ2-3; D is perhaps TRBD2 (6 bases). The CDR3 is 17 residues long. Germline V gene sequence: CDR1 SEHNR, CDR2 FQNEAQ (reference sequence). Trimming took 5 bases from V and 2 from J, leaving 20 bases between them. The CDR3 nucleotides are TGTGCCAGCAGCCCAAAGGGACTCCAGCGGGTCACAGATACGCAGTATTTT. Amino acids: CASSPKGLQRVTDTQYF. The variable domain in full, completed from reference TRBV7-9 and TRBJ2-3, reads DTGVSQNPRHKITKRGQNVTFRCDPISEHNRLYWYRQTLGQGPEFLTYFQNEAQLEKSRLLSDRFSAERPKGSFSTLEIQRTEQGDSAMYLCASSPKGLQRVTDTQYFGPGTRLTVL.

CDR3: CASGSVSGGAETQYF. The DNA for the CDR3 is TGTGCTAGTGGTTCAGTCAGTGGGGGCGCAGAGACCCAGTACTTC. The chain joins TRBV12-5 to TRBJ2-5; perhaps TRBD1 as D (6 bases). The germline V gene encodes CDR1 LGHNT and CDR2 FRNRAP. Trimming removed 4 bases at V and 4 bases at J, with 16 bases between. CDR3 size: 15 residues.

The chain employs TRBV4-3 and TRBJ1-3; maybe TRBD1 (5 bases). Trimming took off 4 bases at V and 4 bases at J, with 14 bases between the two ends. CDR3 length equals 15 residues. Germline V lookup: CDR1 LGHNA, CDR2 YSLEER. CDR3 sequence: CASSPDSSLGNTIYF. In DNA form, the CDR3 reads TGCGCCAGCAGCCCCGACAGTAGTTTGGGAAACACCATATATTTT.

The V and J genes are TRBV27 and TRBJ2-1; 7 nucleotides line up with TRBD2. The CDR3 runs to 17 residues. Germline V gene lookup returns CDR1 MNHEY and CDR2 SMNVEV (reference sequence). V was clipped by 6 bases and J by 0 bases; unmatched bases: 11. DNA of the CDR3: TGTGCCAGCAGGGCAGATGTAAGCGGGGACTCCTACAATGAGCAGTTCTTC. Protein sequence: CASRADVSGDSYNEQFF.

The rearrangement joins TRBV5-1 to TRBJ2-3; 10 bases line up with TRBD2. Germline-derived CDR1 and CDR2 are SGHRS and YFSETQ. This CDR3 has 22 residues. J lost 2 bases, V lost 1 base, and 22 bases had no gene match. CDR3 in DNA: TGCGCCAGCAGCTTGAGCGGACTAGCGGCCCCACCCGGGTGGGGTACCACAGATACGCAGTATTTT. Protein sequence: CASSLSGLAAPPGWGTTDTQYF.

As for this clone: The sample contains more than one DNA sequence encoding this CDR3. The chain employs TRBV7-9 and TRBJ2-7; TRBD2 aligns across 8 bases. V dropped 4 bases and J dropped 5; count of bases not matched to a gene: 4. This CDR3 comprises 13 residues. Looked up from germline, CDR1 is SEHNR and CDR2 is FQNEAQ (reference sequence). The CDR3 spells CASSSPGGNEQYF. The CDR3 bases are TGTGCCAGCAGCTCGCCGGGGGGGAACGAGCAGTACTTC.

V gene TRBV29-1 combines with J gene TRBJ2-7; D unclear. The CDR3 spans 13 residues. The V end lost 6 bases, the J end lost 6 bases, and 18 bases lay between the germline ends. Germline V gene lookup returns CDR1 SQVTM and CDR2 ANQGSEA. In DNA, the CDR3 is TGCAGCGTGGTAGAGAACCCAAGGTTCGAGCAGTACTTC. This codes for CSVVENPRFEQYF.

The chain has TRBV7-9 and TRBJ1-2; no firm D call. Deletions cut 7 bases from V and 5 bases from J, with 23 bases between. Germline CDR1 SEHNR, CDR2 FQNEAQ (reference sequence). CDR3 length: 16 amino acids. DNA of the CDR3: TGTGCCAGCACCACCGCCAGAAGTGGGATCAAGTATGGCTACACCTTC. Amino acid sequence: CASTTARSGIKYGYTF.

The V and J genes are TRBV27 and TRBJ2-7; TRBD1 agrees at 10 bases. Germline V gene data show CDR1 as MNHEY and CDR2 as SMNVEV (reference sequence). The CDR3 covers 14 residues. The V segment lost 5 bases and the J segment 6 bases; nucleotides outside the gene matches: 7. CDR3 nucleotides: TGTGCCAGCAGTGCGACAGGGGGCCTTCTCGAGCAGTACTTC. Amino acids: CASSATGGLLEQYF.

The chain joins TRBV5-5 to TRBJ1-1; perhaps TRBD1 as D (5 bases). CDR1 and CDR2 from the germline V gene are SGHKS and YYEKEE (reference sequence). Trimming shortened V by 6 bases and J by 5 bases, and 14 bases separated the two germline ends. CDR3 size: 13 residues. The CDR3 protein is CASTRSGSTEAFF. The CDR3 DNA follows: TGTGCCAGCACCCGTTCAGGGTCTACTGAAGCTTTCTTT.

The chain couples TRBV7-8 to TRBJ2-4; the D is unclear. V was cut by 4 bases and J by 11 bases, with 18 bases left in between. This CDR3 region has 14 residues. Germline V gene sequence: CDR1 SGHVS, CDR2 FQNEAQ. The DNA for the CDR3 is TGTGCCAGCAGCTCCGGGTCCCTGGGTCGCGTTCAGTACTTC. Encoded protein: CASSSGSLGRVQYF.

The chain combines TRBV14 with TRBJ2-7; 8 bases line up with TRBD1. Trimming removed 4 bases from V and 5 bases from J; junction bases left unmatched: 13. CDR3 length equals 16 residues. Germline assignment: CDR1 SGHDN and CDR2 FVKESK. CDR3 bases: TGTGCCAGCAGCCCTTCCTTGGACAGGGCAGACGACGAGCAGTACTTC. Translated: CASSPSLDRADDEQYF.

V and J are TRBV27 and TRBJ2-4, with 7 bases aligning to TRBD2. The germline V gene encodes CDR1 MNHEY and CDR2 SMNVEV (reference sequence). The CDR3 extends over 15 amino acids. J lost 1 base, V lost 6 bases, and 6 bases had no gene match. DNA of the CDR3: TGTGCCAGCAGCCCTTTCGGGGGGGCCAAAAACATTCAGTACTTC. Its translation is CASSPFGGAKNIQYF.

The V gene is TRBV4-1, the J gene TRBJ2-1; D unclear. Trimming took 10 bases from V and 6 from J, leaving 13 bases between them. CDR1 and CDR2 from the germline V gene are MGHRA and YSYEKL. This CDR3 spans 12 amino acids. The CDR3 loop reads CATGPPLNEQFF. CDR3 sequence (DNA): TGCGCCACCGGTCCCCCACTCAATGAGCAGTTCTTC.

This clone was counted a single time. For the CDR3, the DNA is TGTGCCAGCGGGGGCACTCGAAGCTACAATGAGCAGTTCTTC. Residues: CASGGTRSYNEQFF. The V and J genes are TRBV27 and TRBJ2-1; a weak D match, TRBD1 (6 bases). The CDR3 loop spans 14 amino acids. Trimming left V 8 bases short and J 3 bases short, with 14 bases between. Looked up from germline, CDR1 is MNHEY and CDR2 is SMNVEV (reference sequence).

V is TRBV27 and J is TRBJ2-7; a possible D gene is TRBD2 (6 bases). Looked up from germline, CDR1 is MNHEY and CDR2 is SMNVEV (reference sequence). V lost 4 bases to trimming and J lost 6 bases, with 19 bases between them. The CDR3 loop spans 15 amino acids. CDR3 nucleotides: TGTGCCAGCAGTTCACCGCGGCAGGGACTGGGCGAGCAGTACTTC. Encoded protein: CASSSPRQGLGEQYF.

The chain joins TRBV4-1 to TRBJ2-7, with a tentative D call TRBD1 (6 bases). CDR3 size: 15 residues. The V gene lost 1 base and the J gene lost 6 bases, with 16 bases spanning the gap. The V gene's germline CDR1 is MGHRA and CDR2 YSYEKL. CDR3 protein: CASSQVPGQVGEQYF. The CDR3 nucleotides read TGCGCCAGCAGCCAAGTCCCGGGACAAGTGGGCGAGCAGTACTTC.

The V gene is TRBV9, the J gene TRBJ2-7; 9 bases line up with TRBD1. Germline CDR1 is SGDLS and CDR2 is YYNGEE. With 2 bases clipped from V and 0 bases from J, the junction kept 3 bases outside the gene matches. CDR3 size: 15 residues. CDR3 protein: CASSVGTGHSYEQYF. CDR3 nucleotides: TGTGCCAGCAGCGTCGGGACAGGGCACTCCTACGAGCAGTACTTC.

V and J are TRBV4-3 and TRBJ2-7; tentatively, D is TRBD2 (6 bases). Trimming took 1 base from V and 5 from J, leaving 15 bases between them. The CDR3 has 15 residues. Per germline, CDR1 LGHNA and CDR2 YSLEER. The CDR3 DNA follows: TGCGCCAGCAGCCAAGGGCGGGGAAGGAGCAACGAGCAGTACTTC. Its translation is CASSQGRGRSNEQYF.

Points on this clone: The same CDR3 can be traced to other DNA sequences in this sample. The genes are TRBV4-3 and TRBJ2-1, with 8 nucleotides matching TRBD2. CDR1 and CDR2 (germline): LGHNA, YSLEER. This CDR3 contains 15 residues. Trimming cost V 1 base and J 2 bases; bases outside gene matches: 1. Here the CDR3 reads CASSQGSGAYNEQFF. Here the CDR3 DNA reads TGCGCCAGCAGCCAAGGTAGCGGGGCCTACAATGAGCAGTTCTTC.